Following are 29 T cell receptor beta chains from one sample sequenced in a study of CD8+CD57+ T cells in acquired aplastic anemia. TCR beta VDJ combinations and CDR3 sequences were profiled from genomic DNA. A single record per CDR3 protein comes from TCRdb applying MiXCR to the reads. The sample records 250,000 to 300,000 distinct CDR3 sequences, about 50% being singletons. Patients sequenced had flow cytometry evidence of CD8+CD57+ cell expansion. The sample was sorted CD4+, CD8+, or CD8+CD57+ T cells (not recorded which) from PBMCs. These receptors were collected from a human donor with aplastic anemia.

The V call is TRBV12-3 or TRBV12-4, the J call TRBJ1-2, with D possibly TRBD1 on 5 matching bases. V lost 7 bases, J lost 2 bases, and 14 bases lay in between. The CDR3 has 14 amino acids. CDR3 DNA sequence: TGTGCCAGCACCCCAGACAGACTAAACTATGGCTACACCTTC. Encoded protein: CASTPDRLNYGYTF.

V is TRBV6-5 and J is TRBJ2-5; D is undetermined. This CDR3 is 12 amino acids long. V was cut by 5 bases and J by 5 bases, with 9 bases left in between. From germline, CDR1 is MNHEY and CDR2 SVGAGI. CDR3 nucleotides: TGTGCCAGCAGTCCACTCGGGGAGACCCAGTACTTC. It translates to CASSPLGETQYF.

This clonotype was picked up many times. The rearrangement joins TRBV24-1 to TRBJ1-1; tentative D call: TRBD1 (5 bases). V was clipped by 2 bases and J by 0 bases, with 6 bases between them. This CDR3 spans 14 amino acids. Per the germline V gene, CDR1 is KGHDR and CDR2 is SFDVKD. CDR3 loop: CATSDSGVNTEAFF. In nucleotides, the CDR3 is TGTGCCACCAGTGATTCGGGGGTGAACACTGAAGCTTTCTTT.

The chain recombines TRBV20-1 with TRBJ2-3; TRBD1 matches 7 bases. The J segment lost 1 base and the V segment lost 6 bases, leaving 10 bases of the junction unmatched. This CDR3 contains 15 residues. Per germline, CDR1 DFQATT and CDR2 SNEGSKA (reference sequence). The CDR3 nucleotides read TGCAGTGCAATACAACAGGGGTCGGGCACAGATACGCAGTATTTT. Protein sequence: CSAIQQGSGTDTQYF.

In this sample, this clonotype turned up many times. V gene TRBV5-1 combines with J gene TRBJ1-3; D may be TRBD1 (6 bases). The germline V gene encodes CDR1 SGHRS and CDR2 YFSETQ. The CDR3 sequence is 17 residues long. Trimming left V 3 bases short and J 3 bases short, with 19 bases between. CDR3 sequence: CASSSGTQGAYGNTIYF. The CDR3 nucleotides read TGCGCCAGCAGCTCCGGGACACAGGGAGCTTATGGAAACACCATATATTTT.

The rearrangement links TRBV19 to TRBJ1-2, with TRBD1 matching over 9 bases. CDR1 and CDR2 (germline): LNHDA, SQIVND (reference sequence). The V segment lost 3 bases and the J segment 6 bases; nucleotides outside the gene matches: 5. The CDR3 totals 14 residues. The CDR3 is CASSIAGTGNGYTF. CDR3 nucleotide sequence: TGTGCCAGTAGTATTGCCGGGACAGGGAATGGCTACACCTTC. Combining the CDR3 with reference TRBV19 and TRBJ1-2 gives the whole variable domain DGGITQSPKYLFRKEGQNVTLSCEQNLNHDAMYWYRQDPGQGLRLIYYSQIVNDFQKGDIAEGYSVSREKKESFPLTVTSAQKNPTAFYLCASSIAGTGNGYTFGSGTRLTVV.

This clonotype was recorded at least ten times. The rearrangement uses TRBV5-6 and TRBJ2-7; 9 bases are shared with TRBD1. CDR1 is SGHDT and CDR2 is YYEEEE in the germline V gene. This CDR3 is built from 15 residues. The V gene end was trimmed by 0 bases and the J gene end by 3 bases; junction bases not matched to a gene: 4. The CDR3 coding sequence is TGTGCCAGCAGCTTGGTGGGACAGGGAGTCTACGAGCAGTACTTC. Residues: CASSLVGQGVYEQYF.

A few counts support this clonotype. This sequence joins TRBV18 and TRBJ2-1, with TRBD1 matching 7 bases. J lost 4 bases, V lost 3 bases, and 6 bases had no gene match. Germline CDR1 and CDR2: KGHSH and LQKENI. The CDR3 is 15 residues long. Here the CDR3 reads CASSPRQGPYNEQFF. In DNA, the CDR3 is TGTGCCAGCTCACCTCGACAGGGACCTTACAATGAGCAGTTCTTC.

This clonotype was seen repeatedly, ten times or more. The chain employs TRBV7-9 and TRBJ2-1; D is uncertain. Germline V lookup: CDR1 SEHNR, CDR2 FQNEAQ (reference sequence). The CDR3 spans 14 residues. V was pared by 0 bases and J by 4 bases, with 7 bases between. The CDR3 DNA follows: TGTGCCAGCAGCTTAGCCTCTCCTTACAATGAGCAGTTCTTC. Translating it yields CASSLASPYNEQFF.

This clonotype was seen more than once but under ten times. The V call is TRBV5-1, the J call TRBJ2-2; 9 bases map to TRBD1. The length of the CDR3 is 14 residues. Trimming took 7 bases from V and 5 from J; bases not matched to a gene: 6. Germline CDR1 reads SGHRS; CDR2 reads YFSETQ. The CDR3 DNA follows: TGCGCCAGCCAAGGGACAGGGCGAACCGGGGAGCTGTTTTTT. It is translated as CASQGTGRTGELFF. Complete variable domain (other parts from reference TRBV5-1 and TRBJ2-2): KAGVTQTPRYLIKTRGQQVTLSCSPISGHRSVSWYQQTPGQGLQFLFEYFSETQRNKGNFPGRFSGRQFSNSRSEMNVSTLELGDSALYLCASQGTGRTGELFFGEGSRLTVL.

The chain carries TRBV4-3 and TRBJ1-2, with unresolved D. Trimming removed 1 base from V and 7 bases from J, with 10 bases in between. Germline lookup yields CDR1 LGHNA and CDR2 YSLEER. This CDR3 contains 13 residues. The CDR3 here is CASSQVVGSGYTF. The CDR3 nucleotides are TGCGCCAGCAGCCAAGTAGTAGGGAGTGGCTACACCTTC.

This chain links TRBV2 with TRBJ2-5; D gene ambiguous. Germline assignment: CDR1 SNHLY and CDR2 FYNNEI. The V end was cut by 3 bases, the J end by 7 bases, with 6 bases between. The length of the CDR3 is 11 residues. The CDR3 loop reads CASSDSPTQYF. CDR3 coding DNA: TGTGCCAGCAGTGACTCCCCGACCCAGTACTTC.

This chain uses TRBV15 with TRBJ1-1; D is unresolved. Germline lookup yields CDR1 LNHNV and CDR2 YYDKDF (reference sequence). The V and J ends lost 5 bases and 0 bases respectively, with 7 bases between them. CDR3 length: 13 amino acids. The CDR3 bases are TGTGCCACCAGCCCGGGTGTGAACACTGAAGCTTTCTTT. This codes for CATSPGVNTEAFF.

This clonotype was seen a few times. CDR3 DNA sequence: TGTGCCAGCAGCTCCGAGGGAAGGGTGAACACTGAAGCTTTCTTT. This translates into CASSSEGRVNTEAFF. V usage is TRBV7-8 and J usage is TRBJ1-1; D remains ambiguous. CDR3 length equals 15 residues. CDR1 is SGHVS, CDR2 FQNEAQ, per germline. The V gene lost 4 bases and the J gene lost 0 bases, with 12 bases spanning the gap.

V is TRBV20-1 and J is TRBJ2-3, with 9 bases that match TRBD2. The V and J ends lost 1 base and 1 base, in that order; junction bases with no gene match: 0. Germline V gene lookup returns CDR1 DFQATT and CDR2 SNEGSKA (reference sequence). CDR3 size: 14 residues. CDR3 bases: TGCAGTGCTAGAGGACTAGCGGGCACAGATACGCAGTATTTT. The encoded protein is CSARGLAGTDTQYF.

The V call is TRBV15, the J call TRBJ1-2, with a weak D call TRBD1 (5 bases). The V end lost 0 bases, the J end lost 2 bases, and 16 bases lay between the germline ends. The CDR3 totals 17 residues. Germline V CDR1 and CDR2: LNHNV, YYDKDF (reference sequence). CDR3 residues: CATSRDLGQGGNYGYTF. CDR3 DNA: TGTGCCACCAGCAGAGATCTGGGGCAGGGCGGGAACTATGGCTACACCTTC.

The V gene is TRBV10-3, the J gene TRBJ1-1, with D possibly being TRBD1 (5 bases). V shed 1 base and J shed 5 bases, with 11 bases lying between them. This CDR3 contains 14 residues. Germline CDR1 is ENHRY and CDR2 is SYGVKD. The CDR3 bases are TGTGCCATCAGTGAGTGGGGGGGGAAGACTGAAGCTTTCTTT. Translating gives CAISEWGGKTEAFF.

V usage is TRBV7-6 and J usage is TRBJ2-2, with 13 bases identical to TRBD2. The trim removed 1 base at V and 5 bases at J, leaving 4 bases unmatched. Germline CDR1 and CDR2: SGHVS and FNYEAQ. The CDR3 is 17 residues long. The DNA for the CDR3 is TGTGCCAGCAGCTTAGGGGCGGGACTAGCGGGGACCGGGGAGCTGTTTTTT. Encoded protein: CASSLGAGLAGTGELFF.

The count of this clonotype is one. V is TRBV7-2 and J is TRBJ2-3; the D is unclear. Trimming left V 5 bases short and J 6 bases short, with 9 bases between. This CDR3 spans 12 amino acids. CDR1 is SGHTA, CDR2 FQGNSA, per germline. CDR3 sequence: CASSPMRDTQYF. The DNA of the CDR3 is TGTGCCAGCAGCCCTATGAGGGATACGCAGTATTTT. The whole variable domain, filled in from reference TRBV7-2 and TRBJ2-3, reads GAGVSQSPSNKVTEKGKDVELRCDPISGHTALYWYRQSLGQGLEFLIYFQGNSAPDKSGLPSDRFSAERTGGSVSTLTIQRTQQEDSAVYLCASSPMRDTQYFGPGTRLTVL.

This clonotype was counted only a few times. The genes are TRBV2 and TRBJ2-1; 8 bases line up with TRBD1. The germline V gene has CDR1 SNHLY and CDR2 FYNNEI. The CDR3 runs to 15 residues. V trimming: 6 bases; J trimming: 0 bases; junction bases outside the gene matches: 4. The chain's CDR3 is CASSRQGSSYNEQFF. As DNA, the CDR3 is TGTGCCAGCAGCAGACAGGGGAGCTCCTACAATGAGCAGTTCTTC.

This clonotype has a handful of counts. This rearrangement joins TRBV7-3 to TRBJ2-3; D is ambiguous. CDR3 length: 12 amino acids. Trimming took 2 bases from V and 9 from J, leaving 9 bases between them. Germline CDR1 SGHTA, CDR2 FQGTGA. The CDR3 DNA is TGTGCCAGCAGCTTAGACTTCGGGACGCAGTATTTT. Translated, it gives CASSLDFGTQYF.

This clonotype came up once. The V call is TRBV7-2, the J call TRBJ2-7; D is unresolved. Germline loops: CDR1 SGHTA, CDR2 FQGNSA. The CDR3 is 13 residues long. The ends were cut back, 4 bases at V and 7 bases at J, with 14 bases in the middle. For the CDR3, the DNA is TGTGCCAGCAGCTACGGAAAGGGCGGAGAGCAGTACTTC. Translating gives CASSYGKGGEQYF.

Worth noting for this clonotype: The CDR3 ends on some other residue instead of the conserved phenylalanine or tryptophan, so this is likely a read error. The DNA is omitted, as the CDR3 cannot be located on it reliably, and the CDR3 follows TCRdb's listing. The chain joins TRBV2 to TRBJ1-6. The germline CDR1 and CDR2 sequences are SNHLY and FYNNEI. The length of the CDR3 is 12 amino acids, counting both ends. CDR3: CASSEGRRSQNL.

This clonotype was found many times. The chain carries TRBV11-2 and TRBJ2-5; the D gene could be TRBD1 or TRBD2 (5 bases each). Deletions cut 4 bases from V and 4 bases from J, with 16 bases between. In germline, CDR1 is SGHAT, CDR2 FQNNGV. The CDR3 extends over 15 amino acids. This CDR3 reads CASSSGRRQGETQYF. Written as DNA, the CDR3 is TGTGCCAGCAGCTCAGGGAGAAGACAAGGAGAGACCCAGTACTTC.

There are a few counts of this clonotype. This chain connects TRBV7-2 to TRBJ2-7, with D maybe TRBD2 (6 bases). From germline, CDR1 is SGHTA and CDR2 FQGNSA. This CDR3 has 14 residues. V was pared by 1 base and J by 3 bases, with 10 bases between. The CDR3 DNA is TGTGCCAGCAGCTTAGTGCGGGACGACTACGAGCAGTACTTC. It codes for CASSLVRDDYEQYF.

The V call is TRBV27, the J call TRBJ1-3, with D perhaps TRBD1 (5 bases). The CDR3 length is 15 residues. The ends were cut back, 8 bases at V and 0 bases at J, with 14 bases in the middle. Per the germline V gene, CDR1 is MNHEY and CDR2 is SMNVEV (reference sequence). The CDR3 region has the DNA TGTGCCAGCTCAAAAGACAGCTACTCTGGAAACACCATATATTTT. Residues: CASSKDSYSGNTIYF.

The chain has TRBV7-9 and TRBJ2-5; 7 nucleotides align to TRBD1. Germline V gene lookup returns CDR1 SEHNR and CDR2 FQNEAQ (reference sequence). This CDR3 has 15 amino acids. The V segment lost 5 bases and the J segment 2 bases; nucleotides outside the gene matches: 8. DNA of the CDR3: TGTGCCAGCAGCCGGAACAGGGGAGAACAAGAGACCCAGTACTTC. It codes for CASSRNRGEQETQYF.

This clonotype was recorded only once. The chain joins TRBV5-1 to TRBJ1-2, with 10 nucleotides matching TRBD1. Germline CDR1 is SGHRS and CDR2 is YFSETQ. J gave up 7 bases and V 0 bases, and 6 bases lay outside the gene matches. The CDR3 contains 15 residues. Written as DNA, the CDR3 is TGCGCCAGCAGCTTGGGAGGGACAGGGGATAGTGGCTACACCTTC. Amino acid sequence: CASSLGGTGDSGYTF.

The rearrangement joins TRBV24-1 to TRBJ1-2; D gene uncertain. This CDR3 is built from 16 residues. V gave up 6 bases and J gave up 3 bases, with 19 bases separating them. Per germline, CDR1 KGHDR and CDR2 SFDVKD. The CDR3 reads CATSHGEREEHYGYTF. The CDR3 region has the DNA TGTGCCACCAGTCATGGCGAGAGGGAAGAACACTATGGCTACACCTTC.